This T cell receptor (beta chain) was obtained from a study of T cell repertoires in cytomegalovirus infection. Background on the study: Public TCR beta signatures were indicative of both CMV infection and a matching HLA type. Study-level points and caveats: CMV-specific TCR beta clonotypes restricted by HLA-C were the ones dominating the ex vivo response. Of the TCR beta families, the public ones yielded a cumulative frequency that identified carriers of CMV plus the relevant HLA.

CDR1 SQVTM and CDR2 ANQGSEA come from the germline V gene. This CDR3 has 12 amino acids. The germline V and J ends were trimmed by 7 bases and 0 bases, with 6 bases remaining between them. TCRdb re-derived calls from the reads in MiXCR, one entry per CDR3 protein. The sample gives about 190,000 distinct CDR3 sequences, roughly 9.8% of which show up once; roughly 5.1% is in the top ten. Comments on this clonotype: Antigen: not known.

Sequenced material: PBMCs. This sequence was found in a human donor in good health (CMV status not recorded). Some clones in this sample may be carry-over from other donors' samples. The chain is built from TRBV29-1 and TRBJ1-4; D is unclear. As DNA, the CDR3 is TGCAGCGCAGCATCAACTAATGAAAAACTGTTTTTT. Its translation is CSAASTNEKLFF.